These 26 T cell receptor beta chains share one sample of origin, sequenced in a study of neoadjuvant anti-PD-1 for oral cavity cancer (dated by TCRdb to about 2021). Interpreted using the paper, the time point label stands for: after neoadjuvant nivolumab, at surgical resection. Library preparation was by the immunoSEQ multiplex PCR assay. What TCRdb holds here is the immuneACCESS table cut down to in-frame rearrangements. Part of the clones is not present; checked against another copy, under half of the missing clones reflect an unresolved V gene, and the others are unexplained. Counted in this sample were 20,000 to 25,000 clones; over 35% of them appeared once. The ten largest account for 40% of the sample. The sequenced sample was tumor tissue, obtained after nivolumab (anti-PD-1) treatment. The receptor set was obtained from a person between 35 and 79 years old with oral cavity squamous cell carcinoma.

The chain combines TRBV2 with TRBJ2-7, with D unresolved. The V end was cut by 6 bases, the J end by 3 bases, with 12 bases between. Germline loops: CDR1 SNHLY, CDR2 FYNNEI. CDR3 length equals 13 residues. In nucleotides, the CDR3 is TGTGCCAGCAGCCCCCGACCTATCTACGAGCAGTACTTC. Protein: CASSPRPIYEQYF.

The chain employs TRBV7-6 and TRBJ2-7, with 9 bases fitting TRBD1. The CDR3 runs to 16 residues. V trimming: 2 bases; J trimming: 6 bases; junction bases outside the gene matches: 11. Germline V lookup: CDR1 SGHVS, CDR2 FNYEAQ. CDR3 DNA sequence: TGTGCCAGCAGCTTACTCCCGGGACAGGGTTCTGGCGAGCAGTACTTC. Translation gives CASSLLPGQGSGEQYF.

J is TRBJ1-4 and V is TRBV6-6; D possibly corresponds to TRBD1 (5 bases). CDR3 length equals 14 residues. Trimming left V 4 bases short and J 9 bases short, with 15 bases between. CDR1 and CDR2 from the germline V gene are MNHNY and SVGAGI (reference sequence). CDR3: CASSLSGTSKKLFF. DNA of the CDR3: TGTGCCAGCAGTTTGTCAGGGACCTCCAAAAAACTGTTTTTT.

This chain links TRBV29-1 with TRBJ2-5; D is unclear. From germline, CDR1 is SQVTM and CDR2 ANQGSEA. Deletions cut 0 bases from V and 4 bases from J, with 15 bases between. This CDR3 is 15 amino acids long. DNA of the CDR3: TGCAGCGTTGAAGAGTTAGGCAGGCTAGGAGAGACCCAGTACTTC. Its translation: CSVEELGRLGETQYF.

This chain joins TRBV15 and TRBJ1-2; D call uncertain. The CDR3 loop spans 16 amino acids. Germline assignment: CDR1 LNHNV and CDR2 YYDKDF (reference sequence). Trimming took off 1 base at V and 6 bases at J, with 18 bases between the two ends. The chain's CDR3 is CATSRVGRMRIDGYTF. DNA of the CDR3: TGTGCCACCAGCAGAGTTGGTCGCATGAGGATTGATGGCTACACCTTC.

This rearrangement joins TRBV6-1 to TRBJ2-2; D not resolved. Germline V CDR1 and CDR2: MNHNS, SASEGT. There are 13 residues in the CDR3. V lost 5 bases and J 3 bases, leaving 7 bases between the germline ends. Here the CDR3 reads CASSSGYTGELFF. CDR3 nucleotides: TGTGCCAGCAGTTCCGGGTACACCGGGGAGCTGTTTTTT.

This clone has only a few counts. The CDR3 region has the DNA TGTGCCAGCAGTTACGGGAGGGGCCGGGACACTGAAGCTTTCTTT. This gives the protein CASSYGRGRDTEAFF. This chain joins TRBV6-5 and TRBJ1-1, with D tentatively TRBD1 (5 bases). Trimming pared 2 bases from V and 3 bases from J, leaving 13 bases between. The CDR3 has 15 residues. Looked up from germline, CDR1 is MNHEY and CDR2 is SVGAGI.

This clone was seen a few times. The chain couples TRBV14 to TRBJ1-4; 8 nucleotides align to TRBD1. V lost 1 base to trimming and J lost 10 bases; unmatched junction nucleotides: 8. The CDR3 sequence is 15 residues long. Germline-derived CDR1 and CDR2 are SGHDN and FVKESK. CDR3 protein: CASSQGEGGTGKLFF. CDR3 DNA: TGTGCCAGCAGCCAAGGGGAGGGAGGGACAGGAAAACTGTTTTTT.

This clone was picked up a small number of times. The chain joins TRBV27 to TRBJ1-6; D perhaps matches TRBD1 (6 bases). Per the germline V gene, CDR1 is MNHEY and CDR2 is SMNVEV (reference sequence). CDR3 size: 15 residues. Trimming removed 5 bases at V and 13 bases at J, with 21 bases between. In DNA form, the CDR3 reads TGTGCCAGCAGTCCCGGGACACCGGTAATTGGGCCCCTCCACTTT. This codes for CASSPGTPVIGPLHF.

The V gene is TRBV7-3, the J gene TRBJ2-3; the match to TRBD2 covers 7 bases. In germline, CDR1 is SGHTA, CDR2 FQGTGA. The CDR3 has 15 amino acids. J gave up 0 bases and V 0 bases, and 0 bases lay outside the gene matches. CDR3 in DNA: TGTGCCAGCAGCTTAACGGGGGGGAGCACAGATACGCAGTATTTT. It translates to CASSLTGGSTDTQYF.

The CDR3 sequence: CASSLLGNSGLGEQYF. The CDR3 nucleotides read TGTGCCAGCAGCTTATTAGGGAATAGCGGACTGGGCGAGCAGTACTTC. The rearrangement joins TRBV7-6 to TRBJ2-7; D perhaps matches TRBD2 (6 bases). V was pared by 2 bases and J by 6 bases, with 20 bases between. Germline CDR1 is SGHVS and CDR2 is FNYEAQ. This CDR3 has 16 residues.

The chain combines TRBV5-4 with TRBJ1-5; the match to TRBD1 covers 7 bases. Germline V gene sequence: CDR1 SGHNT, CDR2 YYREEE (reference sequence). The CDR3 contains 17 residues. Unmatched junction bases numbered 8, after V lost 1 base and J lost 1 base. CDR3 sequence: CASSLFAGGVSNQPQHF. The CDR3 nucleotides are TGTGCCAGCAGCTTGTTTGCAGGGGGGGTAAGCAATCAGCCCCAGCATTTT.

This clone was counted a single time. Here the CDR3 reads CASSGTSIQETQYF. The CDR3 coding sequence is TGTGCCAGCAGCGGGACTAGCATACAAGAGACCCAGTACTTC. The rearrangement links TRBV6-5 to TRBJ2-5, with 9 bases identical to TRBD2. Germline V lookup: CDR1 MNHEY, CDR2 SVGAGI. J lost 2 bases, V lost 6 bases, and 4 bases had no gene match. The CDR3 is 14 amino acids.

CDR3 nucleotide sequence: TGTGCCTGGAAAGTACCGGGTTACTATGGCTACACCTTC. Its translation: CAWKVPGYYGYTF. The chain links TRBV30 to TRBJ1-2; D unresolved. The ends were cut back, 4 bases at V and 3 bases at J, with 12 bases in the middle. The V gene's germline CDR1 is GTSNPN and CDR2 SVGIG (reference sequence). There are 13 residues in the CDR3.

This clone was seen at least ten times. V and J are TRBV7-9 and TRBJ1-2; D perhaps matches TRBD1 (5 bases). The CDR3 is 15 residues long. V dropped 5 bases and J dropped 0 bases, with 13 bases sitting between them. Looked up from germline, CDR1 is SEHNR and CDR2 is FQNEAQ (reference sequence). The CDR3 here is CASSDGTTPNYGYTF. The CDR3 DNA is TGTGCCAGCAGCGATGGGACTACCCCTAACTATGGCTACACCTTC.

The gene calls are TRBV7-2 and TRBJ2-1; TRBD1 matches 8 bases. Germline V gene lookup returns CDR1 SGHTA and CDR2 FQGNSA. The CDR3 consists of 16 residues. V was clipped by 1 base and J by 8 bases; unmatched bases: 10. CDR3 in DNA: TGTGCCAGCAGCTTAGGGCAGGGGGCGTCTATCGATGAGCAGTTCTTC. It specifies CASSLGQGASIDEQFF.

In this sample, this clone turned up a few times. The V and J genes are TRBV9 and TRBJ2-5, with D possibly being TRBD1 or TRBD2 (5 bases each). V was shortened by 0 bases and J by 5 bases, with 8 bases between the two germline ends. CDR1 is SGDLS and CDR2 is YYNGEE in the germline V gene. This CDR3 spans 13 amino acids. CDR3 in amino acids: CASSVAGRETQYF. CDR3 coding DNA: TGTGCCAGCAGCGTAGCGGGACGGGAGACCCAGTACTTC.

CDR3 residues: CASSGHAGEQYF. DNA of the CDR3: TGTGCCAGCTCGGGGCACGCTGGCGAGCAGTACTTC. This chain links TRBV6-4 with TRBJ2-7; D could derive from TRBD1 or TRBD2 (5 bases each). The CDR3 covers 12 residues. Looked up from germline, CDR1 is MRHNA and CDR2 is SNTAGT. The germline V and J ends were trimmed by 8 bases and 6 bases, with 14 bases remaining between them.

The V gene is TRBV2, the J gene TRBJ2-3; 7 bases map to TRBD2. The V segment lost 6 bases and the J segment 1 base; nucleotides outside the gene matches: 4. The CDR3 spans 14 residues. Germline V lookup: CDR1 SNHLY, CDR2 FYNNEI. CDR3 sequence: CASREAGGTDTQYF. CDR3 bases: TGTGCCAGCAGGGAGGCGGGGGGCACAGATACGCAGTATTTT.

Only a few counts were recorded for this clone. The chain uses TRBV4-3 and TRBJ1-5; D not certain. The CDR3 is made up of 13 amino acids. Germline-derived CDR1 and CDR2 are LGHNA and YSLEER. Trimming shortened V by 0 bases and J by 7 bases, and 7 bases separated the two germline ends. The CDR3 sequence is CASSQDGNQPQHF. The CDR3 DNA sequence: TGCGCCAGCAGCCAAGATGGAAACCAGCCCCAGCATTTT.

The chain joins TRBV19 to TRBJ1-5, with a possible D match to TRBD1 (5 bases). This CDR3 has 13 amino acids. V was clipped by 4 bases and J by 7 bases, with 11 bases between them. Germline V CDR1 and CDR2: LNHDA, SQIVND (reference sequence). CDR3 protein: CASSTGLGQPQHF. CDR3 sequence (DNA): TGTGCCAGTAGTACAGGGTTAGGACAGCCCCAGCATTTT.

The rearrangement links TRBV5-3 to TRBJ2-1; 11 bases match TRBD2. TRBV5-3 carries the ORF label, with uncertain function. V lost 1 base to trimming and J lost 9 bases; unmatched junction nucleotides: 9. The CDR3 spans 16 residues. The CDR3 bases are TGTGCCAGAAGCTTGTGTTTGACTAGCGGGGTACGTGAGCAGTTCTTC. This encodes CARSLCLTSGVREQFF.

The chain recombines TRBV9 with TRBJ2-7; the D call may be TRBD1 or TRBD2 (6 bases each). The CDR3 spans 13 residues. Germline-derived CDR1 and CDR2 are SGDLS and YYNGEE. V lost 4 bases and J 6 bases, leaving 14 bases between the germline ends. CDR3 sequence (DNA): TGTGCCAGCAGCCCCGTGGGGGGCCGCGAGCAGTACTTC. Translated, it gives CASSPVGGREQYF.

This clone appeared once. V is TRBV4-2 and J is TRBJ1-6; 11 bases match TRBD1. V lost 2 bases and J lost 10; bases outside the gene matches: 7. CDR1 and CDR2 from the germline V gene are LGHNA and YNFKEQ. This CDR3 contains 16 residues. For the CDR3, the DNA is TGTGCCAGCAGCCAATTAGGACAGGGGGCAGGCTCACCCCTCCACTTT. Protein product: CASSQLGQGAGSPLHF.

The gene calls are TRBV4-3 and TRBJ1-1, with 10 nucleotides matching TRBD1. Germline V gene sequence: CDR1 LGHNA, CDR2 YSLEER. The CDR3 sequence is 15 residues long. V dropped 4 bases and J dropped 5; count of bases not matched to a gene: 7. Written as DNA, the CDR3 is TGCGCCAGCAGCCGGACTGGGACAGGGGTTACTGAAGCTTTCTTT. As protein: CASSRTGTGVTEAFF.

The V and J genes are TRBV7-2 and TRBJ2-5, with 12 bases matching TRBD2. The J segment lost 5 bases and the V segment lost 8 bases, leaving 9 bases of the junction unmatched. This CDR3 is 15 amino acids long. CDR1 and CDR2 from the germline V gene are SGHTA and FQGNSA. The CDR3 nucleotides are TGTGCCAGCGGCGCTAGCGGGGGGGCTGTGGAGACCCAGTACTTC. Protein: CASGASGGAVETQYF.